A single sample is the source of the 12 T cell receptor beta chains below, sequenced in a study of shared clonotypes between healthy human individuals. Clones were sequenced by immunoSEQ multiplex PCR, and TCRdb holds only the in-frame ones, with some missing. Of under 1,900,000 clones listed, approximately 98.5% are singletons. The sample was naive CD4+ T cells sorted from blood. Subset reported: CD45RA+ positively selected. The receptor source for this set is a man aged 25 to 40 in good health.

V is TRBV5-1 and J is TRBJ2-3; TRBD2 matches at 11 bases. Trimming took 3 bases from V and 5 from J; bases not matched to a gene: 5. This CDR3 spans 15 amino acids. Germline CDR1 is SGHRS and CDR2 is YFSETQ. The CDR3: CASSSLAGVVDTQYF. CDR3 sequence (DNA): TGCGCCAGCAGCTCACTAGCGGGAGTTGTAGATACGCAGTATTTT. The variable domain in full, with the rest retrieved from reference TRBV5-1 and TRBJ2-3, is KAGVTQTPRYLIKTRGQQVTLSCSPISGHRSVSWYQQTPGQGLQFLFEYFSETQRNKGNFPGRFSGRQFSNSRSEMNVSTLELGDSALYLCASSSLAGVVDTQYFGPGTRLTVL.

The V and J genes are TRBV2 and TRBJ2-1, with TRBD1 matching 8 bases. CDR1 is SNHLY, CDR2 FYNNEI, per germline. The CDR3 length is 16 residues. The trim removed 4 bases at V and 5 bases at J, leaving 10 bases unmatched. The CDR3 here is CASSVPTGVWDNEQFF. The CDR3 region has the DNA TGTGCCAGCAGTGTGCCGACAGGGGTGTGGGACAATGAGCAGTTCTTC.

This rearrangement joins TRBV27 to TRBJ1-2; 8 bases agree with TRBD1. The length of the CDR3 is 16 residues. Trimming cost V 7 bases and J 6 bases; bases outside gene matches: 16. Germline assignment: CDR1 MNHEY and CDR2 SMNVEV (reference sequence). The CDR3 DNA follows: TGTGCCAGCAAAGGAACAGGGGGTCGAATGTACGATGGCTACACCTTC. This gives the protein CASKGTGGRMYDGYTF.

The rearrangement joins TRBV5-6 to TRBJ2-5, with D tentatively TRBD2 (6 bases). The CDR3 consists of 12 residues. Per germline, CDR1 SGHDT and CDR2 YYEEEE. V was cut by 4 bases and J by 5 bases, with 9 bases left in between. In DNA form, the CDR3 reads TGTGCCAGCAGCCCGGAGGGGGAGACCCAGTACTTC. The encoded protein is CASSPEGETQYF.

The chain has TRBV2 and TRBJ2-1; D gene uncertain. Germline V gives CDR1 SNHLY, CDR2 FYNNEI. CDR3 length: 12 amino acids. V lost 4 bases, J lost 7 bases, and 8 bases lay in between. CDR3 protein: CASSAVSNEQFF. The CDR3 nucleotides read TGTGCCAGCAGTGCCGTTTCAAATGAGCAGTTCTTC.

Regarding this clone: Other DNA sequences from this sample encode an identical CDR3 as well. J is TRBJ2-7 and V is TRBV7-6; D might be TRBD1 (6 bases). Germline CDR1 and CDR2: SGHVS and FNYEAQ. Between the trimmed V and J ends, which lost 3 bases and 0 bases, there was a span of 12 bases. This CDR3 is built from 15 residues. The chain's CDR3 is CASSLSRDNSYEQYF. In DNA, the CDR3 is TGTGCCAGCAGCTTGTCCCGGGACAACTCCTACGAGCAGTACTTC. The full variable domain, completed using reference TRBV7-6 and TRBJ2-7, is GAGVSQSPRYKVTKRGQDVALRCDPISGHVSLYWYRQALGQGPEFLTYFNYEAQQDKSGLPNDRFSAERPEGSISTLTIQRTEQRDSAMYRCASSLSRDNSYEQYFGPGTRLTVT.

The CDR3 region is CASSPSWGGTSGYYEQYF. For the CDR3, the DNA is TGTGCCAGCAGCCCCTCGTGGGGAGGGACTAGCGGGTACTACGAGCAGTACTTC. The chain uses TRBV9 and TRBJ2-7, with TRBD2 identical over 12 bases. This CDR3 region has 18 residues. J was trimmed by 3 bases and V by 4 bases; bases with no gene match: 14. Germline CDR1 reads SGDLS; CDR2 reads YYNGEE.

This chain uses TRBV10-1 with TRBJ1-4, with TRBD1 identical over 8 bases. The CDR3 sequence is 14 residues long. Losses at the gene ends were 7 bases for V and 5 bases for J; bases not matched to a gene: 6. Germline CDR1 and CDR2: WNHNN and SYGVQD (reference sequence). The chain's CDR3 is CASTTGGENEKLFF. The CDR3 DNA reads TGCGCCAGCACCACAGGGGGAGAAAATGAAAAACTGTTTTTT.

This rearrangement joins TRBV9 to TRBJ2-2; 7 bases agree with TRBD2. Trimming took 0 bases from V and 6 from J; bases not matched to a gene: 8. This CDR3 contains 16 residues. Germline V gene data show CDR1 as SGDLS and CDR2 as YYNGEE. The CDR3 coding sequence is TGTGCCAGCAGCGTAGTGGCGGGAGCAGATTCCGGGGAGCTGTTTTTT. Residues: CASSVVAGADSGELFF.

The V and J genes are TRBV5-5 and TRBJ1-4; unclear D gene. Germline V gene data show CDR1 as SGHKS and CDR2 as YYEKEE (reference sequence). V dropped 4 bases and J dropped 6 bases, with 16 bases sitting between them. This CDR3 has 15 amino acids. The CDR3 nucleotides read TGTGCCAGCAGCACGTTACAGACGCCTGATGAAAAACTGTTTTTT. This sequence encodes CASSTLQTPDEKLFF.

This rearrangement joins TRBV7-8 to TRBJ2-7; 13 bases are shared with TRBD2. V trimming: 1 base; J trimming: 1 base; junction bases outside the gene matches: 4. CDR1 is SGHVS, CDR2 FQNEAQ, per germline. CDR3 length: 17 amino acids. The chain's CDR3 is CASSLGGLAGPSYEQYF. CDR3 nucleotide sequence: TGTGCCAGCAGCTTAGGGGGACTAGCGGGGCCTTCCTACGAGCAGTACTTC.

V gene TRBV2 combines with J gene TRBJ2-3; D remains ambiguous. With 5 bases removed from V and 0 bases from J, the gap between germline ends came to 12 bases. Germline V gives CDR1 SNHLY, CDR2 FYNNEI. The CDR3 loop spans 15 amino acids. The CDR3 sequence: CASSRRSTSTDTQYF. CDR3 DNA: TGTGCCAGCAGTCGACGTAGTACTAGCACAGATACGCAGTATTTT.